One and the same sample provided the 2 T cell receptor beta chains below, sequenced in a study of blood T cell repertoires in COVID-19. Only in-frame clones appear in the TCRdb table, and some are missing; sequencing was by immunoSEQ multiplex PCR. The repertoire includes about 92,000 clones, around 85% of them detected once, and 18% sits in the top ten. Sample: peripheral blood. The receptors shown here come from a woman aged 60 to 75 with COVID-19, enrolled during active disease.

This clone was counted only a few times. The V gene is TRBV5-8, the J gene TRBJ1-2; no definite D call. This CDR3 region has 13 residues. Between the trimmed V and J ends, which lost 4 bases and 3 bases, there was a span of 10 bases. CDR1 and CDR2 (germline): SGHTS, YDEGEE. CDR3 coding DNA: TGTGCCAGCAGCGCCTGGAGGGACTATGGCTACACCTTC. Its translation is CASSAWRDYGYTF.

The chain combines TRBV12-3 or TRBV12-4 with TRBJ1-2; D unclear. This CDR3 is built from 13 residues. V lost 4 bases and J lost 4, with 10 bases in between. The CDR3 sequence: CASSSRVIYGYTF. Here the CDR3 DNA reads TGTGCCAGCAGTTCTCGGGTGATCTATGGCTACACCTTC.